This is a list of T cell receptor beta chains from one sample in a study of CD8 T cells in ankylosing spondylitis. TCRdb reprocessed the 5' RACE reads via MiXCR and lists one record per CDR3 protein. Of 30,000 or so distinct CDR3 sequences in the sample, about 5.3% are singletons; the top ten hold approximately 1.7%. The specimen sequenced was blood, either unsorted or a sorted T cell fraction (not recorded which). These receptors were obtained from a female donor with ankylosing spondylitis or in good health (not recorded which). CDR3s include the opening cysteine and the closing phenylalanine or tryptophan. Each record gives: clone size, V gene, D gene, J gene, CDR3 protein, CDR3 DNA. A D gene is named only where the DNA matches it firmly. Only some rows state a clone size, as once, few, many or a class for expanded clones.

clone size: many
V gene: TRBV9
D gene: TRBD1
J gene: TRBJ2-7
CDR3 protein: CASTPGTGVGTYEQYF
CDR3 DNA: TGTGCCAGCACCCCCGGGACAGGGGTCGGCACCTACGAGCAGTACTTC

clone size: many
V gene: TRBV9
D gene: -
J gene: TRBJ2-7
CDR3 protein: CASSVAGGGAYEQYF
CDR3 DNA: TGTGCCAGCAGCGTAGCCGGCGGAGGGGCCTACGAGCAGTACTTC

clone size: many
V gene: TRBV9
D gene: -
J gene: TRBJ2-5
CDR3 protein: CASSPGTIYQETQYF
CDR3 DNA: TGTGCCAGCAGCCCCGGGACAATTTATCAAGAGACCCAGTACTTC

clone size: medium-sized
V gene: TRBV9
D gene: TRBD1
J gene: TRBJ2-7
CDR3 protein: CASSPGGQYYEQYF
CDR3 DNA: TGTGCCAGCAGCCCAGGGGGTCAGTACTACGAGCAGTACTTC

clone size: medium-sized
V gene: TRBV9
D gene: -
J gene: TRBJ1-1
CDR3 protein: CASSVGARQTNTEAFF
CDR3 DNA: TGTGCCAGCAGCGTAGGAGCCAGGCAGACGAACACTGAAGCTTTCTTT

clone size: many
V gene: TRBV9
D gene: -
J gene: TRBJ1-5
CDR3 protein: CASSEGGRGNSQPQHF
CDR3 DNA: TGTGCCAGCAGCGAGGGGGGGAGGGGAAACTCTCAGCCCCAGCATTTT

clone size: many
V gene: TRBV9
D gene: -
J gene: TRBJ2-3
CDR3 protein: CASSAPDNTDTQYF
CDR3 DNA: TGTGCCAGCAGCGCCCCCGACAACACAGATACGCAGTATTTT

clone size: many
V gene: TRBV9
D gene: -
J gene: TRBJ2-5
CDR3 protein: CASSGRAQGYQETQYF
CDR3 DNA: TGTGCCAGCAGCGGCCGGGCACAAGGCTACCAAGAGACCCAGTACTTC

clone size: medium-sized
V gene: TRBV9
D gene: TRBD2
J gene: TRBJ2-2
CDR3 protein: CASSVAASGGIGELFF
CDR3 DNA: TGTGCCAGCAGCGTAGCAGCTAGCGGGGGGATCGGGGAGCTGTTTTTT

clone size: -
V gene: TRBV9
D gene: TRBD1
J gene: TRBJ1-2
CDR3 protein: CASSPGDSTNYGYTF
CDR3 DNA: TGTGCCAGCAGCCCTGGGGACAGTACTAACTATGGCTACACCTTC

clone size: many
V gene: TRBV9
D gene: -
J gene: TRBJ2-7
CDR3 protein: CASSLDTGRTLYEQYF
CDR3 DNA: TGTGCCAGCAGCCTAGACACGGGACGGACCCTCTACGAGCAGTACTTC

clone size: medium-sized
V gene: TRBV9
D gene: -
J gene: TRBJ2-1
CDR3 protein: CASSVGLANSNEQFF
CDR3 DNA: TGTGCCAGCAGCGTAGGTCTAGCCAATTCCAATGAGCAGTTCTTC

clone size: medium-sized
V gene: TRBV9
D gene: -
J gene: TRBJ2-1
CDR3 protein: CASSTSTAYNEQFF
CDR3 DNA: TGTGCCAGCAGCACCTCGACAGCTTACAATGAGCAGTTCTTC

clone size: many
V gene: TRBV9
D gene: -
J gene: TRBJ2-7
CDR3 protein: CASSASLSREQYF
CDR3 DNA: TGTGCCAGCAGCGCAAGCCTCTCACGGGAGCAGTACTTC

clone size: many
V gene: TRBV9
D gene: -
J gene: TRBJ2-1
CDR3 protein: CASSVSGSYNEQFF
CDR3 DNA: TGTGCCAGCAGCGTCAGTGGCTCCTACAATGAGCAGTTCTTC

clone size: many
V gene: TRBV9
D gene: -
J gene: TRBJ1-1
CDR3 protein: CASSGGTVIEAFF
CDR3 DNA: TGTGCCAGCAGCGGGGGGACGGTTATCGAGGCTTTCTTT

clone size: few
V gene: TRBV9
D gene: -
J gene: TRBJ2-2
CDR3 protein: CASSNGLANTGELFF
CDR3 DNA: TGTGCCAGCAGCAACGGACTGGCGAACACCGGGGAGCTGTTTTTT

clone size: many
V gene: TRBV9
D gene: TRBD2
J gene: TRBJ2-7
CDR3 protein: CASSVALAGVHEQYF
CDR3 DNA: TGTGCCAGCAGCGTAGCTCTAGCGGGGGTTCACGAGCAGTACTTC

clone size: -
V gene: TRBV21-1
D gene: -
J gene: TRBJ2-1
CDR3 protein: CASSKGGRAGDEQFF
CDR3 DNA: TGTGCCAGCAGCAAAGGCGGGAGGGCCGGGGATGAGCAGTTCTTC

clone size: many
V gene: TRBV9
D gene: TRBD1
J gene: TRBJ2-2
CDR3 protein: CASSSIPQGAVTGELFF
CDR3 DNA: TGTGCCAGCAGCTCAATACCTCAGGGGGCCGTCACCGGGGAGCTGTTTTTT

clone size: many
V gene: TRBV9
D gene: TRBD1
J gene: TRBJ2-2
CDR3 protein: CASSPRTGGNTGELFF
CDR3 DNA: TGTGCCAGCAGCCCCCGGACAGGGGGGAACACCGGGGAGCTGTTTTTT

clone size: many
V gene: TRBV9
D gene: -
J gene: TRBJ2-5
CDR3 protein: CASSVGGGPRETQYF
CDR3 DNA: TGTGCCAGCAGCGTAGGGGGTGGGCCGCGGGAGACCCAGTACTTC

clone size: many
V gene: TRBV9
D gene: -
J gene: TRBJ2-2
CDR3 protein: CASSVDTVAGELFF
CDR3 DNA: TGTGCCAGCAGCGTAGACACTGTCGCCGGGGAGCTGTTTTTT

clone size: many
V gene: TRBV9
D gene: TRBD2
J gene: TRBJ2-1
CDR3 protein: CASSELAGGYNEQFF
CDR3 DNA: TGTGCCAGCAGCGAACTAGCGGGGGGGTACAATGAGCAGTTCTTC

clone size: many
V gene: TRBV9
D gene: -
J gene: TRBJ2-5
CDR3 protein: CASSVGPTQETQYF
CDR3 DNA: TGTGCCAGCAGCGTAGGGCCAACACAAGAGACCCAGTACTTC

clone size: many
V gene: TRBV9
D gene: TRBD2
J gene: TRBJ2-1
CDR3 protein: CASSVASGRDNEQFF
CDR3 DNA: TGTGCCAGCAGCGTAGCGAGCGGGAGAGACAATGAGCAGTTCTTC

clone size: many
V gene: TRBV21-1
D gene: -
J gene: TRBJ2-4
CDR3 protein: CASSEEDPVAKNIQYF
CDR3 DNA: TGTGCCAGCAGCGAGGAGGACCCGGTAGCCAAAAACATTCAGTACTTC

clone size: many
V gene: TRBV9
D gene: -
J gene: TRBJ2-5
CDR3 protein: CASSVSPQRQETQYF
CDR3 DNA: TGTGCCAGCAGCGTAAGCCCCCAGCGGCAAGAGACCCAGTACTTC

clone size: few
V gene: TRBV9
D gene: -
J gene: TRBJ2-1
CDR3 protein: CASSVGGETGLNEQFF
CDR3 DNA: TGTGCCAGCAGCGTAGGGGGGGAGACAGGGCTGAATGAGCAGTTCTTC

clone size: few
V gene: TRBV9
D gene: -
J gene: TRBJ2-3
CDR3 protein: CASTRDRADTQYF
CDR3 DNA: TGTGCCAGCACCAGGGACCGGGCAGATACGCAGTATTTT

clone size: -
V gene: TRBV9
D gene: TRBD1
J gene: TRBJ2-7
CDR3 protein: CASSARTGDVDEQYF
CDR3 DNA: TGTGCCAGCAGCGCCAGGACAGGGGACGTAGACGAGCAGTACTTC

clone size: -
V gene: TRBV9
D gene: -
J gene: TRBJ2-7
CDR3 protein: CASSVEPGRSYEQYF
CDR3 DNA: TGTGCCAGCAGCGTAGAGCCCGGACGGTCCTACGAGCAGTACTTC

clone size: -
V gene: TRBV9
D gene: TRBD2
J gene: TRBJ2-7
CDR3 protein: CASSPLRGGGADEQYF
CDR3 DNA: TGTGCCAGCAGCCCCTTAAGAGGCGGGGGGGCTGACGAGCAGTACTTC

clone size: many
V gene: TRBV9
D gene: TRBD1
J gene: TRBJ1-1
CDR3 protein: CASSMRDRGTEAFF
CDR3 DNA: TGTGCCAGCAGCATGAGAGACAGGGGCACTGAAGCTTTCTTT

clone size: many
V gene: TRBV9
D gene: TRBD1
J gene: TRBJ1-2
CDR3 protein: CASSVQGAYGYTF
CDR3 DNA: TGTGCCAGCAGCGTCCAGGGGGCCTATGGCTACACCTTC

clone size: -
V gene: TRBV9
D gene: TRBD1
J gene: TRBJ2-7
CDR3 protein: CASSVASGQGMDEQYF
CDR3 DNA: TGTGCCAGCAGCGTAGCTTCGGGACAGGGCATGGACGAGCAGTACTTC

clone size: many
V gene: TRBV9
D gene: -
J gene: TRBJ2-3
CDR3 protein: CASSPYLDTQYF
CDR3 DNA: TGTGCCAGCAGCCCTTATTTGGATACGCAGTATTTT

clone size: -
V gene: TRBV9
D gene: -
J gene: TRBJ2-2
CDR3 protein: CASSPHGENTGELFF
CDR3 DNA: TGTGCCAGCAGCCCCCATGGGGAAAACACCGGGGAGCTGTTTTTT

clone size: few
V gene: TRBV9
D gene: -
J gene: TRBJ1-2
CDR3 protein: CASSAVPGGSLVGYTF
CDR3 DNA: TGTGCCAGCAGCGCCGTCCCCGGGGGCAGCCTTGTGGGCTACACCTTC

clone size: many
V gene: TRBV9
D gene: -
J gene: TRBJ2-1
CDR3 protein: CASSVAVDTRRNEQFF
CDR3 DNA: TGTGCCAGCAGCGTAGCTGTGGACACTCGTCGCAATGAGCAGTTCTTC

clone size: many
V gene: TRBV9
D gene: TRBD1
J gene: TRBJ2-7
CDR3 protein: CASSVRDRIPGEQYF
CDR3 DNA: TGTGCCAGCAGCGTCCGGGACAGGATTCCTGGGGAGCAGTACTTC

clone size: few
V gene: TRBV9
D gene: TRBD1
J gene: TRBJ2-3
CDR3 protein: CASSVAGTDTDTQYF
CDR3 DNA: TGTGCCAGCAGCGTAGCTGGGACAGACACAGATACGCAGTATTTT

clone size: few
V gene: TRBV9
D gene: TRBD2
J gene: TRBJ2-3
CDR3 protein: CASSGRLAGFTDTQYF
CDR3 DNA: TGTGCCAGCAGCGGTCGACTAGCGGGTTTCACAGATACGCAGTATTTT

clone size: many
V gene: TRBV9
D gene: TRBD2
J gene: TRBJ2-5
CDR3 protein: CASSVGYSGVGETQYF
CDR3 DNA: TGTGCCAGCAGCGTAGGTTATAGCGGGGTCGGGGAGACCCAGTACTTC

clone size: -
V gene: TRBV9
D gene: -
J gene: TRBJ2-1
CDR3 protein: CASSRGRDPRGEQFF
CDR3 DNA: TGTGCCAGCAGCCGGGGGAGGGATCCCAGGGGTGAGCAGTTCTTC

clone size: many
V gene: TRBV9
D gene: TRBD2
J gene: TRBJ2-1
CDR3 protein: CASSVDLWSGSGSEQFF
CDR3 DNA: TGTGCCAGCAGCGTAGATTTATGGAGCGGGAGCGGTTCTGAGCAGTTCTTC

clone size: many
V gene: TRBV9
D gene: TRBD1
J gene: TRBJ2-4
CDR3 protein: CASDTGTGGVIQYF
CDR3 DNA: TGTGCCAGCGACACGGGGACAGGGGGCGTCATTCAGTACTTC

clone size: many
V gene: TRBV9
D gene: -
J gene: TRBJ2-3
CDR3 protein: CASSVKGGRTDTQYF
CDR3 DNA: TGTGCCAGCAGCGTAAAAGGTGGGAGAACAGATACGCAGTATTTT

clone size: many
V gene: TRBV9
D gene: TRBD2
J gene: TRBJ2-3
CDR3 protein: CASSERGDTDTQYF
CDR3 DNA: TGTGCCAGCAGCGAGCGGGGGGACACAGATACGCAGTATTTT

clone size: many
V gene: TRBV9
D gene: -
J gene: TRBJ1-2
CDR3 protein: CASSVDTNYGYTF
CDR3 DNA: TGTGCCAGCAGCGTAGACACAAACTATGGCTACACCTTC

clone size: many
V gene: TRBV9
D gene: -
J gene: TRBJ2-7
CDR3 protein: CASSVDPSASYEQYF
CDR3 DNA: TGTGCCAGCAGCGTAGACCCTAGCGCCTCCTACGAGCAGTACTTC

clone size: many
V gene: TRBV6-4
D gene: TRBD1
J gene: TRBJ1-5
CDR3 protein: CASSDGKEGAIMGQPQHF
CDR3 DNA: TGTGCCAGCAGTGATGGGAAGGAGGGGGCGATAATGGGTCAGCCCCAGCATTTT

clone size: few
V gene: TRBV9
D gene: TRBD1
J gene: TRBJ2-2
CDR3 protein: CASSVAWTGNTGELFF
CDR3 DNA: TGTGCCAGCAGCGTAGCTTGGACAGGGAACACCGGGGAGCTGTTTTTT

clone size: -
V gene: TRBV21-1
D gene: -
J gene: TRBJ1-5
CDR3 protein: CASSKGGSRGYQPQHF
CDR3 DNA: TGTGCCAGCAGCAAAGGGGGGAGCCGGGGTTACCAGCCCCAGCATTTT

clone size: many
V gene: TRBV9
D gene: TRBD2
J gene: TRBJ2-1
CDR3 protein: CASSVELSGGEQFF
CDR3 DNA: TGTGCCAGCAGCGTAGAACTGTCGGGGGGGGAGCAGTTCTTC

clone size: many
V gene: TRBV9
D gene: -
J gene: TRBJ1-3
CDR3 protein: CASSVARSSGNTIYF
CDR3 DNA: TGTGCCAGCAGCGTAGCGCGGAGCTCTGGAAACACCATATATTTT

clone size: -
V gene: TRBV9
D gene: TRBD2
J gene: TRBJ2-1
CDR3 protein: CASSVGPGTSGGEQFF
CDR3 DNA: TGTGCCAGCAGCGTAGGACCCGGGACTAGCGGAGGTGAGCAGTTCTTC

clone size: few
V gene: TRBV9
D gene: TRBD1
J gene: TRBJ2-7
CDR3 protein: CASSKEGQGTNEQYF
CDR3 DNA: TGTGCCAGCAGCAAAGAGGGACAGGGGACGAACGAGCAGTACTTC

clone size: few
V gene: TRBV9
D gene: -
J gene: TRBJ1-3
CDR3 protein: CASSVDASGNTIYF
CDR3 DNA: TGTGCCAGCAGCGTAGACGCATCTGGAAACACCATATATTTT